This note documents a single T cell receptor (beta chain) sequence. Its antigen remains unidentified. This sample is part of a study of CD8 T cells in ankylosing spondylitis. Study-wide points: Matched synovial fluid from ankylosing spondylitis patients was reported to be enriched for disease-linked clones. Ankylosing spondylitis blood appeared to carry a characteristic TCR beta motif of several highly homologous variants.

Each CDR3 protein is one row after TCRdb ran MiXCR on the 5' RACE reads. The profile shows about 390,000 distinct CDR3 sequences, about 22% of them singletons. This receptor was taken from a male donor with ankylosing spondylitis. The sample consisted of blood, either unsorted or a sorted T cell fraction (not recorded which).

CDR3 residues: CASSATSGNHYEQYF. Written as DNA, the CDR3 is TGTGCCAGCAGCGCAACTAGCGGGAACCACTACGAGCAGTACTTC. The chain employs TRBV7-2 and TRBJ2-7; 10 bases agree with TRBD2. J gave up 3 bases and V 5 bases, and 7 bases lay outside the gene matches. The CDR3 sequence is 15 residues long. The germline CDR1 and CDR2 sequences are SGHTA and FQGNSA.